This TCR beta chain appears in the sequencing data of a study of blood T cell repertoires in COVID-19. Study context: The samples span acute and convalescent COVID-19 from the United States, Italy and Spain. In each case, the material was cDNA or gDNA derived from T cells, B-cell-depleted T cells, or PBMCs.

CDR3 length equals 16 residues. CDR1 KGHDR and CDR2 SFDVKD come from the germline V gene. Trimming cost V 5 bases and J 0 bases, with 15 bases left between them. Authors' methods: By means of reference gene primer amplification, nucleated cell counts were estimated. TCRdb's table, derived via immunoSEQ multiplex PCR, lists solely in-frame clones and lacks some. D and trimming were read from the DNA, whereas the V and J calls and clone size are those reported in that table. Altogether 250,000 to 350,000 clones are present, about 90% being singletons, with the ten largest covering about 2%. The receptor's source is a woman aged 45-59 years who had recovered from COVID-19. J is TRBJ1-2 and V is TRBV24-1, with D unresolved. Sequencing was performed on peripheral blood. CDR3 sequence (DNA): TGTGCCACCAGTGCCCGTGGCGGTAGAGCTAACTATGGCTACACCTTC. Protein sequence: CATSARGGRANYGYTF.